This T cell receptor beta chain was retrieved from a study of T cell changes during pregnancy in multiple sclerosis. The protocol was immunoSEQ multiplex PCR, while the TCRdb copy is restricted to in-frame clones and leaves out a portion. The sample consists of approximately 46,000 clones, 80% to 90% of them appearing once. This CDR3 has 14 residues. The germline V gene encodes CDR1 SGHVS and CDR2 FQNEAQ. Trimming cost V 3 bases and J 1 base, with 8 bases left between them. The sequencing here drew on CD8+ T cells from peripheral blood mononuclear cells, taken in the second trimester of pregnancy. The source of this sequence is a female donor with multiple sclerosis, enrolled in a pregnancy study. This chain uses TRBV7-8 with TRBJ2-3, with D possibly TRBD2 on 6 matching bases. In DNA, the CDR3 is TGTGCCAGCAGCTTGATAGCGGGCACAGATACGCAGTATTTT. Its protein product is CASSLIAGTDTQYF.